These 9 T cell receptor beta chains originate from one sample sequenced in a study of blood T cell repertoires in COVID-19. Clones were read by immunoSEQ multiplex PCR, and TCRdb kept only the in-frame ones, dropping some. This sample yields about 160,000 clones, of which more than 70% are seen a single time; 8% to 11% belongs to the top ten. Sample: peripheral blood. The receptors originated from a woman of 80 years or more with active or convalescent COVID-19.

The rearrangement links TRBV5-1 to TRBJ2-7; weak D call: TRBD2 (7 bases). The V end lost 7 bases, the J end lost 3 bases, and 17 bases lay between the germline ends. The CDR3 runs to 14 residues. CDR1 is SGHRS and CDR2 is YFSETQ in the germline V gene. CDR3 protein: CASSSGGQNYEQYF. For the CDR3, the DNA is TGCGCCAGCTCCTCCGGGGGGCAGAACTACGAGCAGTACTTC.

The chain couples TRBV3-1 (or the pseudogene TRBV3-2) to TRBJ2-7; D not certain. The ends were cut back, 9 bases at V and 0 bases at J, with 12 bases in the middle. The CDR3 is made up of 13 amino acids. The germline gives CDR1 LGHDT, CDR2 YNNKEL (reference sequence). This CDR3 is CASKAPGSYEQYF. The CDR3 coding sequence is TGTGCCAGTAAGGCACCGGGCTCCTACGAGCAGTACTTC.

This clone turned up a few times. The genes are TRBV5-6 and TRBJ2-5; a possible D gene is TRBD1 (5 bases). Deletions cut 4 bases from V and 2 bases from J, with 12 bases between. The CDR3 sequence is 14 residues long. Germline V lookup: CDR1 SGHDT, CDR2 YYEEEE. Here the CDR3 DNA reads TGTGCCAGCAGCCCCAAGGGGATGCAAGAGACCCAGTACTTC. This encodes CASSPKGMQETQYF.

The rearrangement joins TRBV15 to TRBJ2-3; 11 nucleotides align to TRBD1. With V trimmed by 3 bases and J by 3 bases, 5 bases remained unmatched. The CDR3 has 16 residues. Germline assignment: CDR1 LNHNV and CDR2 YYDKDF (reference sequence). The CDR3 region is CATSRGTGGRTDTQYF. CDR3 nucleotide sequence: TGTGCCACCAGCAGGGGGACAGGGGGTAGGACAGATACGCAGTATTTT.

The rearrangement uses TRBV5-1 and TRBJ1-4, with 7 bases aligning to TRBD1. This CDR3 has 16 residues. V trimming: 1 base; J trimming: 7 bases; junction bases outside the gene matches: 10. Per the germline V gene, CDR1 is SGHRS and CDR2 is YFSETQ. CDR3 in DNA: TGCGCCAGCAGCTTGAAAGGACAGGACATGGGTGAAAAACTGTTTTTT. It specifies CASSLKGQDMGEKLFF.

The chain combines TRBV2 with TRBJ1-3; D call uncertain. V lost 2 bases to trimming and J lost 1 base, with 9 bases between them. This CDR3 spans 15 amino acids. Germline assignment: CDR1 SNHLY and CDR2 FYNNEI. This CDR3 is CASSESSRSGNTIYF. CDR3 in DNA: TGTGCCAGCAGTGAAAGTAGCAGATCTGGAAACACCATATATTTT.

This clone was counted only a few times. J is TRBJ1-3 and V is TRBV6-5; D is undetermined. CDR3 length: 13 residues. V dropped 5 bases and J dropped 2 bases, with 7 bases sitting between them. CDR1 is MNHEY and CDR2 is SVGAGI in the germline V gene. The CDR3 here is CASSPPAGNTIYF. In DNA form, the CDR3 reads TGTGCCAGCAGTCCACCAGCTGGAAACACCATATATTTT.

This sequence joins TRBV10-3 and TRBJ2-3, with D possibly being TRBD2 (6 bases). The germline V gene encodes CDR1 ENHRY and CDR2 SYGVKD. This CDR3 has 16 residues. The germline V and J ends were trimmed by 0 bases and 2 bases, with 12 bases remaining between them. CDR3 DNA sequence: TGTGCCATCAGTGAGTCGGGGGGTATCGACACAGATACGCAGTATTTT. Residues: CAISESGGIDTDTQYF.

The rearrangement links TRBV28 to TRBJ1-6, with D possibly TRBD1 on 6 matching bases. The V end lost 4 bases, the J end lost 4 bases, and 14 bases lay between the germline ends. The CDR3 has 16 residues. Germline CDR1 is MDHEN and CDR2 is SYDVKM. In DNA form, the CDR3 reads TGTGCCAGCAGTTACCCGCAGGGGTTTTATAATTCACCCCTCCACTTT. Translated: CASSYPQGFYNSPLHF.